The 11 T cell receptor beta chains reported below all come from one sample, sequenced in a study of lymphopenia after photon versus proton radiotherapy. Data came from immunoSEQ multiplex PCR; TCRdb stores just in-frame clones and leaves some out. The sample lists fewer than 40,000 clones; 94% were seen once. Sequencing was performed on peripheral blood, taken from a patient treated with photon-based radiotherapy. The origin of the receptors is a woman aged 45-59 years with cholangiocarcinoma.

J is TRBJ1-1 and V is TRBV18; 7 bases match TRBD1. J was trimmed by 12 bases and V by 6 bases; bases with no gene match: 22. This CDR3 spans 16 amino acids. In germline, CDR1 is KGHSH, CDR2 LQKENI. CDR3 loop: CASSTRSLDREGVPFF. The CDR3 coding sequence is TGTGCCAGCTCCACACGGTCATTAGACAGGGAAGGAGTTCCTTTCTTT.

In its sample, this clone was seen once. The rearrangement links TRBV7-8 to TRBJ2-2, with D perhaps TRBD1 (6 bases). Between the trimmed V and J ends, which lost 6 bases and 6 bases, there was a span of 20 bases. The germline V gene encodes CDR1 SGHVS and CDR2 FQNEAQ. This CDR3 has 16 residues. The CDR3 is CASRFGQSAGAGELFF. CDR3 coding DNA: TGTGCCAGCAGATTTGGACAGTCGGCTGGGGCCGGGGAGCTGTTTTTT. Variable domain in full (rest from reference TRBV7-8 and TRBJ2-2): GAGVSQSPRYKVAKRGQDVALRCDPISGHVSLFWYQQALGQGPEFLTYFQNEAQLDKSGLPSDRFFAERPEGSVSTLKIQRTQQEDSAVYLCASRFGQSAGAGELFFGEGSRLTVL.

The chain uses TRBV4-1 and TRBJ1-1; 7 nucleotides agree with TRBD1. CDR1 MGHRA and CDR2 YSYEKL come from the germline V gene. With V trimmed by 1 base and J by 4 bases, 6 bases remained unmatched. The CDR3 has 15 amino acids. This CDR3 is CASSQVVRGGTEAFF. The CDR3 DNA reads as TGCGCCAGCAGCCAAGTGGTCAGGGGGGGCACTGAAGCTTTCTTT.

The V gene is TRBV7-9, the J gene TRBJ2-1; D is perhaps TRBD2 (5 bases). Germline CDR1 and CDR2: SEHNR and FQNEAQ (reference sequence). CDR3 length: 12 residues. V dropped 7 bases and J dropped 7 bases, with 11 bases sitting between them. The CDR3 loop is CASTFGLNEQFF. The CDR3 nucleotides are TGTGCCAGCACCTTCGGACTTAATGAGCAGTTCTTC.

V usage is TRBV19 and J usage is TRBJ2-5, with 8 nucleotides matching TRBD2. The germline V gene encodes CDR1 LNHDA and CDR2 SQIVND (reference sequence). The CDR3 covers 13 residues. V was pared by 6 bases and J by 4 bases, with 4 bases of the junction left unmatched. The CDR3 sequence: CASRAGAGETQYF. As DNA, the CDR3 is TGTGCCAGTAGAGCGGGGGCCGGAGAGACCCAGTACTTC. Full variable domain (rest looked up from reference TRBV19 and TRBJ2-5): DGGITQSPKYLFRKEGQNVTLSCEQNLNHDAMYWYRQDPGQGLRLIYYSQIVNDFQKGDIAEGYSVSREKKESFPLTVTSAQKNPTAFYLCASRAGAGETQYFGPGTRLLVL.

In this sample, this clone turned up a few times. The CDR3 is CASSFPHYEQYF. CDR3 in DNA: TGTGCCAGCAGTTTTCCCCACTACGAGCAGTACTTC. The chain links TRBV6-6 to TRBJ2-7; D not resolved. With 4 bases removed from V and 3 bases from J, the gap between germline ends came to 7 bases. Germline CDR1 and CDR2: MNHNY and SVGAGI (reference sequence). The CDR3 runs to 12 residues.

The chain couples TRBV7-9 to TRBJ1-3; the D gene is possibly TRBD1 (5 bases). Per the germline V gene, CDR1 is SEHNR and CDR2 is FQNEAQ (reference sequence). There are 18 residues in the CDR3. V lost 1 base, J lost 8 bases, and 24 bases lay in between. The CDR3 region is CASSLGPELRDPRDTIYF. CDR3 DNA: TGTGCCAGCAGCTTAGGTCCTGAGTTGAGGGACCCGAGGGACACCATATATTTT.

This chain uses TRBV6-5 with TRBJ1-2; no clear D gene. The CDR3 runs 15 residues. Per the germline V gene, CDR1 is MNHEY and CDR2 is SVGAGI. V was shortened by 6 bases and J by 5 bases, with 19 bases between the two germline ends. CDR3 region: CASSDGPHYGYGYTF. The CDR3 DNA sequence: TGTGCCAGCAGCGACGGACCCCATTATGGGTATGGCTACACCTTC.

This chain connects TRBV7-6 to TRBJ2-2, with D perhaps given as TRBD1 or TRBD2 (6 bases each). CDR1 and CDR2 from the germline V gene are SGHVS and FNYEAQ. Between the trimmed V and J ends, which lost 5 bases and 6 bases, there was a span of 7 bases. This CDR3 has 12 residues. In DNA, the CDR3 is TGTGCCAGCAGCAGGGGGGCCGGGGAGCTGTTTTTT. It specifies CASSRGAGELFF.

CDR3 in amino acids: CASSPMGGRSYNSPLHF. The CDR3, as DNA: TGTGCCAGCAGTCCAATGGGGGGCAGATCCTATAATTCACCCCTCCACTTT. The chain links TRBV27 to TRBJ1-6, with D possibly TRBD1 on 6 matching bases. The V end lost 5 bases, the J end lost 1 base, and 15 bases lay between the germline ends. The V gene's germline CDR1 is MNHEY and CDR2 SMNVEV (reference sequence). CDR3 length: 17 residues.

The V gene is TRBV5-1, the J gene TRBJ2-7, with D uncertain. Germline V lookup: CDR1 SGHRS, CDR2 YFSETQ. V dropped 0 bases and J dropped 2 bases, with 6 bases sitting between them. The CDR3 has 13 residues. CDR3 protein: CASSLGEPYEQYF. The DNA of the CDR3 is TGCGCCAGCAGCTTGGGCGAACCCTACGAGCAGTACTTC.